The rows below give T cell receptor beta chains drawn from one sample of a study of T-cell reconstitution after alpha-beta-depleted transplantation in children. One entry per CDR3 protein results from TCRdb running MiXCR on the PCR reads. The data hold 580,000 or so distinct CDR3 sequences, with under 30% observed a single time. The specimen was PBMCs, mostly from graft donor cells, collected 360 days after TCRalphabeta/CD19-depleted stem cell transplant. The receptors shown here come from a boy under two years old who had a stem cell transplant for acute myeloid leukemia, so the T cells may come from the graft donor. Each CDR3 is given without its conserved first and last residue.

TRBJ1-4 | TRBV12-3/TRBV12-4 | ACSLNRLATGTRSQKLF
TRBJ2-3 | TRBV7-2 | ASTRGESQY
TRBJ2-4 | TRBV7-2 | ASSLVGNTRNIQY
TRBJ2-3 | TRBV7-8 | ASSAGVTSTDTQY
TRBJ1-1 | TRBV6-1 | ASSPIEGNTEAF
TRBJ2-7 | TRBV11-3 | ASSLEGNKANYEQY
TRBJ2-1 | TRBV10-3 | AAQFDNEQF
TRBJ2-2 | TRBV29-1 | SVGLAGGLAGELF
TRBJ1-3 | TRBV20-1 | SVATGEAGNTIY
TRBJ1-1 | TRBV29-1 | SVERLLQGGTEAF
TRBJ2-3 | TRBV24-1 | ATSGQVTDTQY
TRBJ2-1 | TRBV10-3 | AISESRVFYNEQF
TRBJ1-5 | TRBV3-1 | ASSQGRSPQPQH
TRBJ1-3 | TRBV7-9 | ASSSLRDRGNTIY
TRBJ2-5 | TRBV20-1 | SAETSGGQETQY
TRBJ2-5 | TRBV27 | ASSLRGFQETQY
TRBJ2-7 | TRBV2 | ASRKDSAYEQY
TRBJ1-1 | TRBV7-6 | ASSLGHSPNTEAF
TRBJ2-1 | TRBV9 | ASSTRGTDHNEQF
TRBJ2-5 | TRBV29-1 | SVGGETQY
TRBJ2-1 | TRBV5-1 | ASSLAWTSGGNEQF
TRBJ1-1 | TRBV7-9 | ASSTRGGLNTEAF
TRBJ1-5 | TRBV28 | ASSKGGATTQH
TRBJ1-2 | TRBV6-1 | ASSRGWAEGYT
TRBJ1-2 | TRBV6-2/TRBV6-3 | ASRSDRNYGYT
TRBJ2-1 | TRBV12-3/TRBV12-4 | ASSLGGPTEQF
TRBJ1-1 | TRBV5-1 | ASSYRASEAF
TRBJ1-4 | TRBV6-5 | ASSSLDRLPNEKLF
TRBJ2-5 | TRBV7-9 | ASSLVQVQETQY
TRBJ1-4 | TRBV29-1 | SVALRTNEKLF
TRBJ2-7 | TRBV7-2 | ASSFYNGGGAYQQY
TRBJ2-7 | TRBV12-3/TRBV12-4 | ASSLYGGTGYEQY
TRBJ1-2 | TRBV7-6 | ASSPNRGWGYGYT
TRBJ2-1 | TRBV3-1 | ASSGSGAYNEQF
TRBJ2-6 | TRBV13 | ASSLGGQGASGANVLT
TRBJ2-1 | TRBV7-2 | ASSQDVKPYNEQF
TRBJ2-3 | TRBV12-3/TRBV12-4 | ASSLRGLATDTQY
TRBJ2-1 | TRBV19 | ASSTWTAWNEQF
TRBJ2-7 | TRBV7-8 | ASSLDVRTSSEQY
TRBJ2-3 | TRBV29-1 | SVAVDTQTDTQY
TRBJ1-5 | TRBV12-3/TRBV12-4 | ASSWQPVGNQPQH
TRBJ2-5 | TRBV6-6 | ASSYSSVETQY